This is a list of T cell receptor beta chains from one sample in a study of blood T cell repertoires in COVID-19. Clones were sequenced by immunoSEQ multiplex PCR, and TCRdb holds only the in-frame ones, with some missing. The sample has 99,000 or so clones; around 87% are singletons. Sequencing was carried out using peripheral blood. These receptors all come from a man between 50 and 59 years old with acute or convalescent COVID-19. CDR3s include the opening cysteine and the closing phenylalanine or tryptophan. The order of the fields is J gene, V gene, D gene, clone size, CDR3 DNA, CDR3 protein. D genes are given only for firm matches. Size tells how often a clone was seen (once, few, many) or the class of an expanded clone, and some rows leave it out.

>TRBJ1-1|TRBV29-1|.|few
TGCAGCGCCAGCGGGGCGAACACTGAAGCTTTCTTT
CSASGANTEAFF
>TRBJ2-7|TRBV28|.|.
TGTGCCAGCAGTCCAGATACAGGGTCCCACGAGCAGTACTTC
CASSPDTGSHEQYF
>TRBJ2-7|TRBV5-1|.|once
TGCGCCAGCAGTCCCCACCCGGGCTCCTACGAGCAGTACTTC
CASSPHPGSYEQYF
>TRBJ2-5|TRBV7-2|TRBD2|once
TGTGCCAGCAGCTTAGCGCGGACTAGCGGCCAAGAGACCCAGTACTTC
CASSLARTSGQETQYF
>TRBJ2-7|TRBV11-2|TRBD1|.
TGTGCCAGCAGCTCGTACAGGGGGCCCCGTACCTACGAGCAGTACTTC
CASSSYRGPRTYEQYF
>TRBJ2-2|TRBV29-1|TRBD2|few
TGCAGCGTTGCGGGGCTAGCGGGAACCAACACCGGGGAGCTGTTTTTT
CSVAGLAGTNTGELFF
>TRBJ2-1|TRBV14|TRBD2|.
TGTGCCAGCAGCAGAAGCGGGGTCAGCTCCTACAATGAGCAGTTCTTC
CASSRSGVSSYNEQFF
>TRBJ2-1|TRBV19|.|.
TGTGCCAGTAGTATAGAAGGACTCTCCTACAATGAGCAGTTCTTC
CASSIEGLSYNEQFF
>TRBJ2-3|TRBV24-1|.|.
TGTGCCACGTCCTATACAGATACGCAGTATTTT
CATSYTDTQYF
>TRBJ2-7|TRBV11-1|.|.
TGTGCCAGCAGCTTGGGCCGGCAAATTAGCTCCTACGAGCAGTACTTC
CASSLGRQISSYEQYF
>TRBJ2-1|TRBV5-1|.|.
TGCGCCAGCAAAGGGGGCTCCTACAATGAGCAGTTCTTC
CASKGGSYNEQFF
>TRBJ2-1|TRBV9|.|.
TGTGCCAGCAGCGTAGCTTCGGGTAGCGATTATGAGCAGTTCTTC
CASSVASGSDYEQFF
>TRBJ1-2|TRBV4-1|.|.
TGCGCCAGCAGCCCTGGACTGGCCCGGGGAAACTATGGCTACACCTTC
CASSPGLARGNYGYTF
>TRBJ2-5|TRBV5-1|.|.
TGCGCCAGCAGCTTGGGTGGCAGGGGTGAGACCCAGTACTTC
CASSLGGRGETQYF
>TRBJ2-7|TRBV19|TRBD2|.
TGTGCCAGTAGCCCCGCGCTAGCGGTTTACTACGAGCAGTACTTC
CASSPALAVYYEQYF
>TRBJ1-6|TRBV5-4|TRBD1|.
TGTGCCAGCAGCATGGACAGGCGCTCCTATAATTCACCCCTCCACTTT
CASSMDRRSYNSPLHF
>TRBJ1-1|TRBV7-9|.|once
TGTGCCAGCAGCTTCTCCGGGACAAGCACGACTGAAGCTTTCTTT
CASSFSGTSTTEAFF
>TRBJ2-7|TRBV5-1|.|.
TGCGCCAGCAGCTTATTACCGCCGCCCGGCTACGAGCAGTACTTC
CASSLLPPPGYEQYF
>TRBJ1-2|TRBV28|TRBD1|.
TGTGCCAGCAGTTTAGCTCGGACAGGGAACTATGGCTACACCTTC
CASSLARTGNYGYTF
>TRBJ2-3|TRBV18|.|.
TGTGCCAGCTCACCAACCGTCCAGTCCACAGATACGCAGTATTTT
CASSPTVQSTDTQYF